Sequencing of this T cell receptor (beta chain) was carried out in a study of T cells expressing NK-cell markers. The overall study: The authors derived TCR beta repertoires from sorted CD3+CD56+NKG2C+, CD3+CD56+NKG2C- and CD3+CD56-NKG2C+ T cells. Among eight sequenced donors, seven carried HCMV seropositivity while one was seronegative. Study-wide results and limits: Also leading the CD3+CD56-NKG2C+ fraction in a handful of donors were these clonotypes. Among CD8+ T cells from several donors, dominant NKG2C+ clonotypes accounted for about 1.0-7.0%.

TCRdb re-analyzed the 5' RACE reads; it lists each CDR3 protein once, without DNA. The sample's table shows a few hundred thousand distinct CDR3 sequences. Germline V CDR1 and CDR2: SGHRS, YFSETQ. The CDR3 is 13 residues long. In the case of this clonotype: The antigen is unknown.

The TCR comes from a man aged 18 to 29 in good health. J is TRBJ1-4 and V is TRBV5-1. The sequenced material came from blood T cells: a sorted CD56 or NKG2C T cell subset, CD4+ or CD8+ T cells, or bulk PBMC T cells (not recorded which). The CDR3 loop is CASTLGANEKLFF.